Shown below are 10 T cell receptor beta chains from a single sample sequenced in a study of T cells in localized non-small cell lung cancer. This table comes from immunoSEQ multiplex PCR, and its TCRdb copy is limited to in-frame clones, with some not included. This table holds 25,000 to 35,000 clones, about four fifths found once. The sequencing here drew on peripheral blood, taken before any cancer treatment. These TCRs come from a male donor older than 55 with stage III squamous cell lung carcinoma.

The rearrangement uses TRBV2 and TRBJ1-2, with a possible D match to TRBD1 (5 bases). CDR1 SNHLY and CDR2 FYNNEI come from the germline V gene. Between the trimmed V and J ends, which lost 0 bases and 7 bases, there was a span of 12 bases. This CDR3 spans 14 amino acids. The CDR3 spells CASSEARGHGGYTF. CDR3 coding DNA: TGTGCCAGCAGTGAAGCACGAGGACACGGTGGCTACACCTTC.

This sequence joins TRBV12-5 and TRBJ2-2, with D possibly being TRBD1 or TRBD2 (5 bases each). Germline V gene sequence: CDR1 LGHNT, CDR2 FRNRAP. Trimming shortened V by 7 bases and J by 5 bases, and 20 bases separated the two germline ends. This CDR3 has 16 amino acids. The CDR3 spells CASADYRPLRTGELFF. Here the CDR3 DNA reads TGTGCTAGTGCCGACTACAGGCCCTTAAGAACCGGGGAGCTGTTTTTT.

A remark on this clone: Compared with germline, one end of the junction differs, possibly owing to a read error. V is TRBV5-1 and J is TRBJ2-7; 14 nucleotides match TRBD2. This CDR3 spans 15 amino acids. Germline-derived CDR1 and CDR2 are SGHRS and YFSETQ. CDR3 protein: CASSLAPGLAGEDHF. CDR3 coding DNA: TGCGCCAGCAGCTTGGCTCCGGGACTAGCGGGAGAGGATCACTTC. The entire variable domain, with the rest obtained from reference TRBV5-1 and TRBJ2-7, is as follows: KAGVTQTPRYLIKTRGQQVTLSCSPISGHRSVSWYQQTPGQGLQFLFEYFSETQRNKGNFPGRFSGRQFSNSRSEMNVSTLELGDSALYLCASSLAPGLAGEDHFGPGTRLTVT.

The gene calls are TRBV4-3 and TRBJ1-2; maybe TRBD1 (6 bases). Germline V gene data show CDR1 as LGHNA and CDR2 as YSLEER. The V and J ends lost 0 bases and 2 bases respectively, with 10 bases between them. There are 15 residues in the CDR3. Here the CDR3 reads CASSQELQGNYGYTF. The CDR3 nucleotides read TGCGCCAGCAGCCAAGAATTGCAGGGGAACTATGGCTACACCTTC.

The V gene is TRBV5-4, the J gene TRBJ2-3, with TRBD2 matching over 8 bases. From germline, CDR1 is SGHNT and CDR2 YYREEE (reference sequence). The CDR3 covers 15 residues. Trimming cost V 0 bases and J 4 bases; bases outside gene matches: 4. The CDR3 is CASSLAGGPADTQYF. CDR3 sequence (DNA): TGTGCCAGCAGCTTGGCGGGAGGGCCCGCAGATACGCAGTATTTT.

The V and J genes are TRBV14 and TRBJ1-2; D is unclear. The CDR3 totals 13 residues. The germline V and J ends were trimmed by 4 bases and 0 bases, with 6 bases remaining between them. The germline V gene encodes CDR1 SGHDN and CDR2 FVKESK. CDR3 DNA: TGTGCCAGCAGCCGCACCGCTAACTATGGCTACACCTTC. Translating gives CASSRTANYGYTF.

V is TRBV27 and J is TRBJ2-4; D is possibly TRBD2 (5 bases). CDR1 is MNHEY, CDR2 SMNVEV, per germline (reference sequence). There are 13 residues in the CDR3. Trimming cost V 2 bases and J 8 bases, with 10 bases left between them. The CDR3 DNA reads TGTGCCAGCAGTTTAACTAGGTCAGACATTCAGTACTTC. Protein: CASSLTRSDIQYF.

This clone was seen a single time. V usage is TRBV18 and J usage is TRBJ2-7; 7 bases agree with TRBD1. CDR3 length: 15 residues. V was clipped by 3 bases and J by 2 bases; unmatched bases: 7. The germline CDR1 and CDR2 sequences are KGHSH and LQKENI. CDR3 in amino acids: CASSPRQGVTYEQYF. DNA of the CDR3: TGTGCCAGCTCACCTCGACAGGGAGTAACCTACGAGCAGTACTTC.

This chain joins TRBV7-3 and TRBJ2-6; TRBD1 agrees at 10 bases. J gave up 4 bases and V 3 bases, and 3 bases lay outside the gene matches. The CDR3 loop spans 16 amino acids. CDR1 and CDR2 from the germline V gene are SGHTA and FQGTGA. Written as DNA, the CDR3 is TGTGCCAGCAGCTTGGGGACAGGGGCCGGGGCCAACGTCCTGACTTTC. Its translation is CASSLGTGAGANVLTF.

The V call is TRBV6-1, the J call TRBJ2-5; D gene ambiguous. Per the germline V gene, CDR1 is MNHNS and CDR2 is SASEGT. The CDR3 consists of 10 residues. V was shortened by 8 bases and J by 14 bases, with 15 bases between the two germline ends. CDR3 amino acids: CASSTRPHYF. CDR3 sequence (DNA): TGTGCCAGCTCCACGAGGCCGCATTACTTC.